These 4 T cell receptor beta chains share one sample of origin, sequenced in a study of blood T cell repertoires in COVID-19. The repertoire was sequenced with immunoSEQ multiplex PCR; TCRdb's copy has only in-frame clones and lacks some. The table records tens of thousands of clones, roughly nine tenths of them present only once. Material for sequencing was peripheral blood. These receptors were obtained from a woman aged 60 to 75 with acute or convalescent COVID-19.

This clone was picked up one time. The chain employs TRBV5-6 and TRBJ2-2; 7 nucleotides line up with TRBD2. This CDR3 has 17 amino acids. Germline V lookup: CDR1 SGHDT, CDR2 YYEEEE. J gave up 3 bases and V 0 bases, and 8 bases lay outside the gene matches. The CDR3 DNA reads as TGTGCCAGCAGCTTGGTCCCCGGCGGGAGTTACACCGGGGAGCTGTTTTTT. This sequence encodes CASSLVPGGSYTGELFF.

The chain links TRBV6-2 or TRBV6-3 to TRBJ1-5; 7 bases fit TRBD1. This CDR3 contains 13 residues. V lost 5 bases to trimming and J lost 6 bases; unmatched junction nucleotides: 4. Germline assignment: CDR1 MNHEY and CDR2 SVGEGT. The CDR3 sequence: CASSQGVSQPQHF. In DNA, the CDR3 is TGTGCCAGCAGTCAGGGGGTTAGTCAGCCCCAGCATTTT.

This chain joins TRBV14 and TRBJ1-4, with 7 bases fitting TRBD1. The germline CDR1 and CDR2 sequences are SGHDN and FVKESK. Trimming took 0 bases from V and 14 from J; bases not matched to a gene: 6. The CDR3 has 13 residues. CDR3 sequence (DNA): TGTGCCAGCAGCCAAGAAGACAGGGTCCGGCTGTTTTTT. Amino acids: CASSQEDRVRLFF.

CDR3 sequence reads: CASSPHLAGNTGELFF. The CDR3 DNA is TGTGCCAGCAGCCCCCATCTAGCGGGGAACACCGGGGAGCTGTTTTTT. The V gene is TRBV9, the J gene TRBJ2-2; 8 bases match TRBD2. This CDR3 region has 16 residues. The germline gives CDR1 SGDLS, CDR2 YYNGEE. Unmatched junction bases numbered 6, after V lost 4 bases and J lost 1 base.